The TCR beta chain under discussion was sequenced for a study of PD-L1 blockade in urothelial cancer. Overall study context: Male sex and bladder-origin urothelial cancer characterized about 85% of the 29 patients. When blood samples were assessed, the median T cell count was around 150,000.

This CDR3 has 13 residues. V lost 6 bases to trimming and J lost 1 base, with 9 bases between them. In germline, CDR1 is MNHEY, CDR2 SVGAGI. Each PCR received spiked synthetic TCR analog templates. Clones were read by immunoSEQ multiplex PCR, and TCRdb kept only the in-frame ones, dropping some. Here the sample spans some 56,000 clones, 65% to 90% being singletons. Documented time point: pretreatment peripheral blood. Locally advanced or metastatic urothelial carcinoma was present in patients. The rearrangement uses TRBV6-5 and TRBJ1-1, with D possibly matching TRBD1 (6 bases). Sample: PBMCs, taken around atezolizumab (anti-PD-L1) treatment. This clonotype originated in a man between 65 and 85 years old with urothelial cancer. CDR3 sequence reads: CASREGQNTEAFF. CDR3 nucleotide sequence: TGTGCCAGCAGAGAGGGACAGAACACTGAAGCTTTCTTT.